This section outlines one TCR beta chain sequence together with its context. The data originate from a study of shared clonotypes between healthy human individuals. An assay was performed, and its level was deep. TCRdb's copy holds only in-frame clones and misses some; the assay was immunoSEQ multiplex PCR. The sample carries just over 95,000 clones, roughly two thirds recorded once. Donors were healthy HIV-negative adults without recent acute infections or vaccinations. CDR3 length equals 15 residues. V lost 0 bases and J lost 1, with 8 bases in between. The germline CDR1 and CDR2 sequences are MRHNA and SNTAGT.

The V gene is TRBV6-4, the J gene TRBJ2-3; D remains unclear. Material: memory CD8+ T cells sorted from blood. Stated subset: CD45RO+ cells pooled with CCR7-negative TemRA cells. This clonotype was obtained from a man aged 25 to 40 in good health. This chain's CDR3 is CASSDSSTGTDTQYF. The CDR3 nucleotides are TGTGCCAGCAGTGACTCATCAACAGGCACAGATACGCAGTATTTT.